This passage covers 14 T cell receptor beta chains from one sample sequenced in a study of neurological immune-mediated disorders (dated by TCRdb to between 2017 and 2020). According to the study, the label for this sample's time point signals: longitudinal time-point 1 (baseline). Receptors were amplified or captured by 5' RACE. TCRdb shows the sequencer as Illumina HiSeq 2500. In-frame beta chains were kept once TCRdb had trimmed the public reads at Q25 with fastp and called clones with MiXCR. Rows are combined by CDR3 protein, so each entry shows the most common genes and DNA. The sample table lists 50,000 to 70,000 distinct CDR3 sequences, about 11% of them with a count of one. The top ten clonotypes cover 6% to 8.5% of the sample. The sample consisted of PBMCs. The source of these receptors is a male donor with HTLV-1-associated myelopathy (HAM/TSP).

This clonotype was observed at least ten times. This chain joins TRBV20-1 and TRBJ1-2, with D unresolved. Germline lookup yields CDR1 DFQATT and CDR2 SNEGSKA (reference sequence). The CDR3 is 13 amino acids. Trimming took 2 bases from V and 2 from J, leaving 9 bases between them. CDR3 sequence (DNA): TGCAGTGCTAGATACACCGCCAACTATGGCTACACCTTC. Its translation: CSARYTANYGYTF.

This chain uses TRBV7-9 with TRBJ1-6; D remains unclear. Trimming cost V 5 bases and J 7 bases, with 12 bases left between them. The CDR3 totals 14 residues. Germline V gene lookup returns CDR1 SEHNR and CDR2 FQNEAQ (reference sequence). The CDR3 protein is CASSREGLNSPLHF. In nucleotides, the CDR3 is TGTGCCAGCAGCCGAGAAGGGTTGAATTCACCCCTCCACTTT. The variable domain in full, with the rest retrieved from reference TRBV7-9 and TRBJ1-6, is DTGVSQNPRHKITKRGQNVTFRCDPISEHNRLYWYRQTLGQGPEFLTYFQNEAQLEKSRLLSDRFSAERPKGSFSTLEIQRTEQGDSAMYLCASSREGLNSPLHFGNGTRLTVT.

This clonotype was counted at least ten times. The V gene is TRBV7-2, the J gene TRBJ1-5; TRBD1 aligns across 8 bases. V dropped 5 bases and J dropped 4; count of bases not matched to a gene: 10. This CDR3 has 16 amino acids. The germline gives CDR1 SGHTA, CDR2 FQGNSA. The CDR3 nucleotides are TGTGCCAGCAGCCCCCAGCCAGGGGGCGAAAATCAGCCCCAGCATTTT. It is translated as CASSPQPGGENQPQHF.

This clonotype was recorded many times. J is TRBJ1-1 and V is TRBV28, with D maybe TRBD1 (6 bases). CDR3 length: 14 amino acids. From germline, CDR1 is MDHEN and CDR2 SYDVKM. Trimming stripped 4 bases from V and 5 bases from J, with 14 bases between. CDR3 bases: TGTGCCAGCAGTTATCAGGGGAGGGGTACTGAAGCTTTCTTT. This encodes CASSYQGRGTEAFF.

This clonotype was recorded many times. V usage is TRBV7-2 and J usage is TRBJ1-2; 10 nucleotides agree with TRBD1. The V gene's germline CDR1 is SGHTA and CDR2 FQGNSA. CDR3 length: 15 residues. The junction had 7 bases not matched to a gene; V was cut back by 8 bases and J by 1 base. CDR3 residues: CASGRDRGFNYGYTF. The CDR3 bases are TGTGCCAGCGGACGGGACAGGGGTTTTAACTATGGCTACACCTTC. Complete variable domain (other parts from reference TRBV7-2 and TRBJ1-2): GAGVSQSPSNKVTEKGKDVELRCDPISGHTALYWYRQSLGQGLEFLIYFQGNSAPDKSGLPSDRFSAERTGGSVSTLTIQRTQQEDSAVYLCASGRDRGFNYGYTFGSGTRLTVV.

This clonotype was picked up many times. The gene calls are TRBV5-1 and TRBJ1-2; 7 bases map to TRBD1. Trimming took 0 bases from V and 6 from J; bases not matched to a gene: 2. Germline loops: CDR1 SGHRS, CDR2 YFSETQ. This CDR3 comprises 13 residues. This CDR3 is CASSLAGGDGYTF. The CDR3 nucleotides read TGCGCCAGCAGCTTGGCAGGGGGAGATGGCTACACCTTC.

The chain links TRBV10-3 to TRBJ1-5; no clear D. Trimming removed 5 bases at V and 4 bases at J, with 6 bases between. CDR3 length: 12 amino acids. Germline V lookup: CDR1 ENHRY, CDR2 SYGVKD. The CDR3 coding sequence is TGTGCCATCAGTCCCACGAATCAGCCCCAGCATTTT. This translates into CAISPTNQPQHF.

This clonotype was found many times. The gene calls are TRBV9 and TRBJ2-7, with D unresolved. Germline assignment: CDR1 SGDLS and CDR2 YYNGEE. This CDR3 contains 15 residues. V dropped 0 bases and J dropped 4 bases, with 14 bases sitting between them. CDR3 amino acids: CASSVASAKTYEQYF. The CDR3 DNA is TGTGCCAGCAGCGTAGCATCGGCTAAGACTTACGAGCAGTACTTC.

This clonotype appeared many times. The rearrangement uses TRBV20-1 and TRBJ2-1, with 8 bases lining up with TRBD2. The CDR3 spans 15 residues. Trimming cost V 2 bases and J 4 bases; bases outside gene matches: 7. Germline-derived CDR1 and CDR2 are DFQATT and SNEGSKA (reference sequence). This chain's CDR3 is CSARWAGGPYNEQFF. The DNA for the CDR3 is TGCAGTGCTAGATGGGCGGGGGGCCCATACAATGAGCAGTTCTTC.

This clonotype was detected many times. V is TRBV5-1 and J is TRBJ2-7; D might be TRBD2 (6 bases). Per the germline V gene, CDR1 is SGHRS and CDR2 is YFSETQ. The V and J ends lost 4 bases and 7 bases respectively, with 9 bases between them. This CDR3 has 11 amino acids. The CDR3 DNA reads TGCGCCAGCAGCGATGGGGGGGAGCAGTACTTC. This encodes CASSDGGEQYF.

The sample holds one count of this clonotype. This may come from a read error, since a much larger clone is one base off. V and J are TRBV15 and TRBJ2-4; D not certain. Looked up from germline, CDR1 is LNHNV and CDR2 is YYDKDF (reference sequence). The CDR3 runs to 16 residues. Here the CDR3 DNA reads TGTGCCACCAGCAGAGATAGTCCGTTAGCCAAAAACATTGAGTACTTC. As protein: CATSRDSPLAKNIEYF.

This clonotype appeared many times. The chain carries TRBV7-6 and TRBJ1-2; 9 positions match TRBD1. Germline values: CDR1 SGHVS, CDR2 FNYEAQ. There are 15 residues in the CDR3. The junction had 12 bases not matched to a gene; V was cut back by 5 bases and J by 8 bases. CDR3 residues: CASSPKGQGTQGYTF. The CDR3 DNA is TGTGCCAGCAGCCCCAAGGGACAGGGCACGCAGGGCTACACCTTC.

This clonotype was counted many times. The rearrangement uses TRBV12-3 or TRBV12-4 and TRBJ1-3; 7 bases map to TRBD1. Trimming took 2 bases from V and 2 from J; bases not matched to a gene: 6. CDR3 length: 16 residues. DNA of the CDR3: TGTGCCAGCAGTTTATCCCCCACAGGGGCTGGAAACACCATATATTTT. It translates to CASSLSPTGAGNTIYF.

This clonotype appeared many times. V gene TRBV6-1 combines with J gene TRBJ1-1; tentative D call: TRBD1 (5 bases). CDR3 length equals 18 residues. Germline CDR1 reads MNHNS; CDR2 reads SASEGT. V lost 7 bases and J lost 4, with 28 bases in between. In nucleotides, the CDR3 is TGTGCCAGCACATGGGCTGGGGGACGGTTTCAGATGGGCACTGAAGCTTTCTTT. Amino acids: CASTWAGGRFQMGTEAFF.